The T cell receptor beta chain described here comes from a study of T cell responses to AZD1222 COVID-19 vaccine. A remark on this clone: Its specificity is unknown.

Only in-frame clones appear in the TCRdb table, and some are missing; sequencing was by immunoSEQ multiplex PCR. The data hold 150,000 or so clones, with around nine tenths observed a single time. Trimming cost V 1 base and J 2 bases; bases outside gene matches: 6. The CDR3 spans 16 residues. The germline CDR1 and CDR2 sequences are SGHTA and FQGNSA. Study-level results: White British ancestry dominated among donors, who included more females, and clonal diversity was possibly underestimated. Researchers took repertoire samples only after the peak T cell response had come. In the spike-specific TCR repertoire, nearly half reportedly target unmutated variant regions. AZD1222 recipients seropositive at baseline numbered only six or seven.

The specimen was peripheral blood, collected on day 0 of AZD1222 vaccination. This chain joins TRBV7-2 and TRBJ2-3; 7 positions agree with TRBD2. This receptor was taken from an adult in good health. CDR3 sequence reads: CASSLEGREFTDTQYF. The CDR3 nucleotides are TGTGCCAGCAGCTTAGAAGGGAGGGAATTCACAGATACGCAGTATTTT.